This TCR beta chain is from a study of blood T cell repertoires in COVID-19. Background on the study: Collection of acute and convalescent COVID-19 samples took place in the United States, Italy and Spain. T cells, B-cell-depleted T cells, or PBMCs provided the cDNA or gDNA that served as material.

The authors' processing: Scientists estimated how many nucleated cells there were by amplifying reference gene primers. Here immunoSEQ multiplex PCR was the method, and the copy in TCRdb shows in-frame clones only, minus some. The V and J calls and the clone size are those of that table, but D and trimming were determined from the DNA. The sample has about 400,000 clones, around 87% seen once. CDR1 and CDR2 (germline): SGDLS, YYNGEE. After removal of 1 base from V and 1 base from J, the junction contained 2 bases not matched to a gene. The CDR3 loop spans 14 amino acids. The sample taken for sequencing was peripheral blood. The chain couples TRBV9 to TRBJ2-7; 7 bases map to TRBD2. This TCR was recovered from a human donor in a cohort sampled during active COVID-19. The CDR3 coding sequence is TGTGCCAGCAGCGTAACGGGAGGATCCTACGAGCAGTACTTC. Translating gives CASSVTGGSYEQYF. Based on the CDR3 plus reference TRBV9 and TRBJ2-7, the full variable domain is DSGVTQTPKHLITATGQRVTLRCSPRSGDLSVYWYQQSLDQGLQFLIQYYNGEERAKGNILERFSAQQFPDLHSELNLSSLELGDSALYFCASSVTGGSYEQYFGPGTRLTVT.